This T cell receptor (beta chain) was captured in a study of post-analysis software for immune sequencing data. Study summary: Progressive-relapsing, secondary progressive and relapsing-remitting multiple sclerosis were among the disease courses included.

Unique-molecular-identifier-tagged TCR beta cDNA libraries were used. The authors obtained roughly 500,000 cDNA molecules from around 0.96 to 9.9 million T cells. TCRdb used MiXCR to reprocess the PCR reads, holding one entry per CDR3 protein. In the table there are 650,000 to 850,000 distinct CDR3 sequences, 46% of which are singletons. A single count supports this clonotype. The antigen remains undetermined. Germline V gene sequence: CDR1 SGHTA, CDR2 FQGTGA. The V gene end was trimmed by 2 bases and the J gene end by 7 bases; junction bases not matched to a gene: 9. This CDR3 region has 15 residues. Whole-study findings and limits: People with multiple sclerosis had a significantly lower normalized Chao1 diversity than controls did. Those samples that were prepared in the same batch co-clustered strongly by F measure. The study found TRBV5-6, TRBV5-1 and TRBV20-1 among several TRBV segments more frequent in patients than controls.

The sequencing input was blood. The sequence was collected from a girl aged 10-17 years with multiple sclerosis. The chain recombines TRBV7-3 with TRBJ2-5; 8 nucleotides agree with TRBD2. The CDR3: CASSLEGSGIGTQYF. CDR3 bases: TGTGCCAGCAGCTTAGAGGGTAGCGGGATAGGGACCCAGTACTTC.